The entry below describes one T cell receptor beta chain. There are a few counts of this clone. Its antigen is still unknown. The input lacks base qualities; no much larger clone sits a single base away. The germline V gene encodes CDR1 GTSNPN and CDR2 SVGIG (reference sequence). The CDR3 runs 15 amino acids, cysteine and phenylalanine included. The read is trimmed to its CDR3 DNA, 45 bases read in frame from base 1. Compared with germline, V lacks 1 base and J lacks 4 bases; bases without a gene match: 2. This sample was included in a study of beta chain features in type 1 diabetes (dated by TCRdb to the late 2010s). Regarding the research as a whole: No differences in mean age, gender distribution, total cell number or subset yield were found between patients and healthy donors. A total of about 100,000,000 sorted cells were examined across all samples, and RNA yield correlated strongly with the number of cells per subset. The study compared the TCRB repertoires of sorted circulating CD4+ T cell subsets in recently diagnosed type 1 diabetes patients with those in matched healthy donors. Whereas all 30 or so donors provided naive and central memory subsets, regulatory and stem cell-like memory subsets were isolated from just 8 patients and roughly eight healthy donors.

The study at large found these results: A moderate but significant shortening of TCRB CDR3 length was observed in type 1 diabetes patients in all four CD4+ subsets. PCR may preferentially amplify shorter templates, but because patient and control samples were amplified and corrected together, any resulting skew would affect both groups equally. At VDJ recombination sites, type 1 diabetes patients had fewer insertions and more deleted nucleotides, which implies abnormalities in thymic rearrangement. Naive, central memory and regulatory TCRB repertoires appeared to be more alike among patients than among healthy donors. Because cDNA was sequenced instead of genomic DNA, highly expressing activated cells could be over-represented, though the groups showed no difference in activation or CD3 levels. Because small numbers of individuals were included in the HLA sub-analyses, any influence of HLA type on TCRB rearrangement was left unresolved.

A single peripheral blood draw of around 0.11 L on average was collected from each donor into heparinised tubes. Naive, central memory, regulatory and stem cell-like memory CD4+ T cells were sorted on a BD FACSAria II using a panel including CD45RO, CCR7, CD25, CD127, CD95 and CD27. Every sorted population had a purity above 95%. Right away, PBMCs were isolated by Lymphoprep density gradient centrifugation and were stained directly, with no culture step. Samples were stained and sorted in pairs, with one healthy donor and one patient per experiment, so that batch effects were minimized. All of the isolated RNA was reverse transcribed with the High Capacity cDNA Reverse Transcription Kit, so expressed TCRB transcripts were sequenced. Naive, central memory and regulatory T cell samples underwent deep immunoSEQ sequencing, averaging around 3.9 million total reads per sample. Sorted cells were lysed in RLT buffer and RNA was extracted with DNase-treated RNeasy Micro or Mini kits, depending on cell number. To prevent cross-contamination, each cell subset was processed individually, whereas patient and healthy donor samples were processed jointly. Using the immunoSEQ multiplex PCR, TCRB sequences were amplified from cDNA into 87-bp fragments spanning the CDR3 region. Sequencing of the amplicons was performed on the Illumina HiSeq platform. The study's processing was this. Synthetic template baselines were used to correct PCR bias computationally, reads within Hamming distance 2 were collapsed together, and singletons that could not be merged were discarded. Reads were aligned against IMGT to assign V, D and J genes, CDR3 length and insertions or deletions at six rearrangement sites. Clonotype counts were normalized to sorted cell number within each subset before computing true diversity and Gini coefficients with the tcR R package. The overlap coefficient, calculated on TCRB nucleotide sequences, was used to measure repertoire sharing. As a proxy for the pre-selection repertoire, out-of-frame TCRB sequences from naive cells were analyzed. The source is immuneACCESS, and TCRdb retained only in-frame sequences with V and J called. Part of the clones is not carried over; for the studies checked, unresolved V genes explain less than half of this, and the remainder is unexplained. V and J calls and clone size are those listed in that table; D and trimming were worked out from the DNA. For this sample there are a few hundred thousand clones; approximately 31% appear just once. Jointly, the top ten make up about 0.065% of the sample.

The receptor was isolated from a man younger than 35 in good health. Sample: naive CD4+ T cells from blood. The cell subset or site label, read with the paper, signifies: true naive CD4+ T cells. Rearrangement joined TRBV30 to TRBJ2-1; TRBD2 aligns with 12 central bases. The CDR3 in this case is CAWSAGTSGYNEQFF. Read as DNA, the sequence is TGTGCCTGGAGTGCCGGGACTAGCGGGTACAATGAGCAGTTCTTC.